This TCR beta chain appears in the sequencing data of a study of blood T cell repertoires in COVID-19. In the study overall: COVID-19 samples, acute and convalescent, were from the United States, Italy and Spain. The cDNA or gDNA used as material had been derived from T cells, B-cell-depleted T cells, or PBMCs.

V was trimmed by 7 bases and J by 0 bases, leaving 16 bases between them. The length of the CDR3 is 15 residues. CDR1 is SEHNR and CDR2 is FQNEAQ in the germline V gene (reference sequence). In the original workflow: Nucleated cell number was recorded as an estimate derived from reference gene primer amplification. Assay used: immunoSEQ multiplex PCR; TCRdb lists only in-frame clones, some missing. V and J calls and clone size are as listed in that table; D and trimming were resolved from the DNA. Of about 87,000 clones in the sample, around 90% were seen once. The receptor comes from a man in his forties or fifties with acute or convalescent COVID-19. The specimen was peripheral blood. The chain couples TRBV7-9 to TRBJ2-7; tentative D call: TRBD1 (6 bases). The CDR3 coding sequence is TGTGCCAGCACCGCACCCCGGGACAACTCCTACGAGCAGTACTTC. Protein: CASTAPRDNSYEQYF.